This is a list of T cell receptor beta chains from one sample in a study of cytomegalovirus exposure and HLA in healthy donors. The protocol was immunoSEQ multiplex PCR, while the TCRdb copy is restricted to in-frame clones and leaves out a portion. Recorded for this sample: under 200,000 clones. Source material: PBMCs. The origin of the receptors is a woman younger than 35 in good health and CMV-seropositive. The conserved cysteine and the conserved F or W are not part of the CDR3 here. Fields, in order: V gene, CDR3 protein.

V gene: TRBV30; CDR3 protein: AWRGGFGSEAF
V gene: TRBV5-1; CDR3 protein: ASSWGTSAYEQY
V gene: TRBV7-8; CDR3 protein: ASSPPGGHGYT
V gene: TRBV7-2; CDR3 protein: ASSERVTYNEQF
V gene: TRBV5-1; CDR3 protein: ASSFALAQNNEQF
V gene: TRBV6-6; CDR3 protein: ASSPTSYLNEQF
V gene: TRBV7-2; CDR3 protein: ASSPGGGQRSYT
V gene: TRBV5-6; CDR3 protein: ASTSLLSSGRSREQF
V gene: TRBV18; CDR3 protein: ASSPSEGYT
V gene: TRBV30; CDR3 protein: AGRGGGLNTEAF
V gene: TRBV6-1; CDR3 protein: ASSVGPSGHYEQY
V gene: TRBV10-3; CDR3 protein: AISGDRGIYEQY
V gene: TRBV11-3; CDR3 protein: ASSPGEGIYGYT
V gene: TRBV5-1; CDR3 protein: ASSLDPRGLTNEKLF
V gene: TRBV11-2; CDR3 protein: ASSLEQLAGAITDTQY
V gene: TRBV19; CDR3 protein: ASSIRGDGYT
V gene: TRBV9; CDR3 protein: ASSVAEGWDYTDTQY
V gene: TRBV19; CDR3 protein: ASSIGREETQY
V gene: TRBV5-4; CDR3 protein: ASSSGLPGETQY
V gene: TRBV7-2; CDR3 protein: ASSPVTGAGEQF
V gene: TRBV19; CDR3 protein: ASSIRQGYQETQY
V gene: TRBV5-1; CDR3 protein: ASSLGTGFTDTQY
V gene: TRBV5-1; CDR3 protein: ASRRIPEGTGYGYT
V gene: TRBV2; CDR3 protein: ASRIETHNIYEQY
V gene: TRBV9; CDR3 protein: ASSVAAAGGPPQY
V gene: TRBV27; CDR3 protein: ASSYRHEGTEAF
V gene: TRBV19; CDR3 protein: ASSSQGPGELF
V gene: TRBV6-1; CDR3 protein: ASRREFSNQPQH
V gene: TRBV29-1; CDR3 protein: SAQGNTEAF
V gene: TRBV11-3; CDR3 protein: ASSLVMGQHGELF
V gene: TRBV4-2; CDR3 protein: ASSQPGGSSYNEQF
V gene: TRBV5-1; CDR3 protein: ASSFGLPGGYT
V gene: TRBV19; CDR3 protein: ASSIRRQEDGGYT
V gene: TRBV7-2; CDR3 protein: ASSSPPGQTHSNQPQH
V gene: TRBV10-3; CDR3 protein: AIRQGQSDEQY
V gene: TRBV19; CDR3 protein: ASSIRSRANTGELF
V gene: TRBV9; CDR3 protein: ASSVTPSAGGRSHAGELF
V gene: TRBV18; CDR3 protein: ASSPGASSYEQY
V gene: TRBV5-1; CDR3 protein: ASSLVGQELDETQY
V gene: TRBV5-5; CDR3 protein: ASSVRSGELF
V gene: TRBV30; CDR3 protein: AWSVRRLAGRTETQY
V gene: TRBV5-1; CDR3 protein: ASRPTTGNTEAF
V gene: TRBV7-9; CDR3 protein: ASSLESGAEAF
V gene: TRBV7-8; CDR3 protein: ASSLVAQQGSGEQY
V gene: TRBV5-1; CDR3 protein: ASSPDSTNTGELS
V gene: TRBV19; CDR3 protein: ASSITSGGTGANVLT
V gene: TRBV7-9; CDR3 protein: ASSLTGGGKTF
V gene: TRBV10-2; CDR3 protein: ASSDPSGGVNEQF
V gene: TRBV30; CDR3 protein: AWSVGGGVGTQY
V gene: TRBV4-1; CDR3 protein: ASSLEGTGRSYNEQF
V gene: TRBV18; CDR3 protein: ASSPTGTGGVNTEAF
V gene: TRBV11-2; CDR3 protein: ASSLGHRGKLF
V gene: TRBV4-3; CDR3 protein: ASSQDTSGGTNTGELF
V gene: TRBV19; CDR3 protein: ASATGGSYNSPLH
V gene: TRBV4-1; CDR3 protein: ASSQERDRYNEQF